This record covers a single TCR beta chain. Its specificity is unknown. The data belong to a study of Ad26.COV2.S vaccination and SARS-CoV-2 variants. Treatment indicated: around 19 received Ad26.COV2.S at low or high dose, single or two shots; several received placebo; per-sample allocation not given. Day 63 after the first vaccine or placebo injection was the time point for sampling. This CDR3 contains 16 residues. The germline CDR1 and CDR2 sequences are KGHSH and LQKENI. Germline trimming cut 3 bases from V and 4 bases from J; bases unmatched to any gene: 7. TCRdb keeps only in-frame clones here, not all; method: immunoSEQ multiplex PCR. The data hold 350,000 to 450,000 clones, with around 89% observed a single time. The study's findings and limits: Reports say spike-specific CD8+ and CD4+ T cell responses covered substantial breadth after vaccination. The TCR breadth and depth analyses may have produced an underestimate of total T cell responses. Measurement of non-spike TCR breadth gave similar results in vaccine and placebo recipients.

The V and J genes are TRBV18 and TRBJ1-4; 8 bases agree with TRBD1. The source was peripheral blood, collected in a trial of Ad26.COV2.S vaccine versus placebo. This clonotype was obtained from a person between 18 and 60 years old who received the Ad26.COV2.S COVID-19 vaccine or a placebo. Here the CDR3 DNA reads TGTGCCAGCTCACCCCAGACAGGGGCCTATAATGAAAAACTGTTTTTT. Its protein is CASSPQTGAYNEKLFF. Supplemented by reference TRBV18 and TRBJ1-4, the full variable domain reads NAGVMQNPRHLVRRRGQEARLRCSPMKGHSHVYWYRQLPEEGLKFMVYLQKENIIDESGMPKERFSAEFPKEGPSILRIQQVVRGDSAAYFCASSPQTGAYNEKLFFGSGTQLSVL.